Listed below are T cell receptor beta chains from one sample, sequenced in a study of OX40 agonist ivuxolimab in advanced cancers. Sequenced by immunoSEQ multiplex PCR; TCRdb stores in-frame clones only, minus some. The table lists around 16,000 clones, approximately 92% of them singletons. Sequencing used CD4+ or CD8+ T cells sorted from blood, obtained in a trial of the OX40 agonist ivuxolimab. The receptors derive from an adult with an advanced solid tumor such as melanoma, head and neck, liver or kidney cancer. Each CDR3 is given with its conserved first and last residue. The D gene is left open where the match is weak. Rows may omit the clone size; those that give it use once, few, many or a size class.

D gene: TRBD1
V gene: TRBV19
J gene: TRBJ1-5
clone size: NA
CDR3 protein: CASLNHPGGQPQHF
CDR3 DNA: TGTGCCAGTCTGAACCACCCAGGGGGTCAGCCCCAGCATTTT

D gene: TRBD1
V gene: TRBV30
J gene: TRBJ2-7
clone size: NA
CDR3 protein: CAWSPLGQGLSYEQYF
CDR3 DNA: TGTGCCTGGAGTCCTCTCGGACAGGGGCTATCCTACGAGCAGTACTTC

D gene: TRBD2
V gene: TRBV9
J gene: TRBJ2-3
clone size: NA
CDR3 protein: CASTQGDYSTDTQYF
CDR3 DNA: TGTGCCAGCACCCAAGGGGACTATAGCACAGATACGCAGTATTTT

D gene: NA
V gene: TRBV5-1
J gene: TRBJ2-5
clone size: NA
CDR3 protein: CASSPGQGTTQYF
CDR3 DNA: TGCGCCAGCAGCCCCGGCCAGGGAACGACCCAGTACTTC

D gene: NA
V gene: TRBV10-1
J gene: TRBJ2-7
clone size: NA
CDR3 protein: CASSENSHITPYEQYF
CDR3 DNA: TGCGCCAGCAGTGAGAATTCGCACATTACGCCCTACGAGCAGTACTTC

D gene: NA
V gene: TRBV6-1
J gene: TRBJ2-2
clone size: NA
CDR3 protein: CAIMGPNTGELFF
CDR3 DNA: TGTGCCATCATGGGACCGAACACCGGGGAGCTGTTTTTT

D gene: NA
V gene: TRBV5-5
J gene: TRBJ2-1
clone size: NA
CDR3 protein: CASSSDSWTGIYNEQFF
CDR3 DNA: TGTGCCAGCAGTTCAGATTCATGGACCGGGATCTACAATGAGCAGTTCTTC

D gene: TRBD2
V gene: TRBV6-5
J gene: TRBJ2-7
clone size: NA
CDR3 protein: CASSYGSGGNYEQYF
CDR3 DNA: TGTGCCAGCAGTTACGGCTCGGGAGGGAACTACGAGCAGTACTTC

D gene: NA
V gene: TRBV13
J gene: TRBJ2-7
clone size: NA
CDR3 protein: CASSLSYEQYF
CDR3 DNA: TGTGCCAGCAGCCTCTCCTACGAGCAGTACTTC

D gene: TRBD2
V gene: TRBV7-2
J gene: TRBJ2-7
clone size: NA
CDR3 protein: CASSLAASGEGGVYEQYF
CDR3 DNA: TGTGCCAGCAGCTTAGCAGCAAGCGGGGAGGGTGGGGTCTACGAGCAGTACTTC

D gene: NA
V gene: TRBV19
J gene: TRBJ2-5
clone size: few
CDR3 protein: CASSILPGSGGKEETQYF
CDR3 DNA: TGTGCCAGTAGTATTTTACCGGGATCTGGGGGGAAAGAAGAGACCCAGTACTTC